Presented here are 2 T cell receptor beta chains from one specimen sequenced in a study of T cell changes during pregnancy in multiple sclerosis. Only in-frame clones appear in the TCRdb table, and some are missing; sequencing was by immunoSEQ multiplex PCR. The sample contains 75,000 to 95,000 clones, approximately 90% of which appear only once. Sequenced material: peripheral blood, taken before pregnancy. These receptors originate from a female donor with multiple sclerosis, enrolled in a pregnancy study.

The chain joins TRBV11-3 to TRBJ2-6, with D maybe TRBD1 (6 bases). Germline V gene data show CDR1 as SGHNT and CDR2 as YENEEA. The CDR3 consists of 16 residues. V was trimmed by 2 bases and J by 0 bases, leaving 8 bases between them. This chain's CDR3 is CASSLTGNSGANVLTF. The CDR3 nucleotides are TGTGCCAGCAGCTTAACAGGGAACTCTGGGGCCAACGTCCTGACTTTC.

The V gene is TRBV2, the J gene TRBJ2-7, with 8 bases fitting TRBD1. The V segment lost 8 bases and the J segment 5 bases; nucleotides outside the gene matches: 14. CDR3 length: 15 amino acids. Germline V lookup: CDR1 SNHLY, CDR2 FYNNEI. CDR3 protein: CASLLGAGGLNEQYF. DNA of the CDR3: TGTGCCAGCCTTCTGGGGGCAGGGGGCTTGAACGAGCAGTACTTC.